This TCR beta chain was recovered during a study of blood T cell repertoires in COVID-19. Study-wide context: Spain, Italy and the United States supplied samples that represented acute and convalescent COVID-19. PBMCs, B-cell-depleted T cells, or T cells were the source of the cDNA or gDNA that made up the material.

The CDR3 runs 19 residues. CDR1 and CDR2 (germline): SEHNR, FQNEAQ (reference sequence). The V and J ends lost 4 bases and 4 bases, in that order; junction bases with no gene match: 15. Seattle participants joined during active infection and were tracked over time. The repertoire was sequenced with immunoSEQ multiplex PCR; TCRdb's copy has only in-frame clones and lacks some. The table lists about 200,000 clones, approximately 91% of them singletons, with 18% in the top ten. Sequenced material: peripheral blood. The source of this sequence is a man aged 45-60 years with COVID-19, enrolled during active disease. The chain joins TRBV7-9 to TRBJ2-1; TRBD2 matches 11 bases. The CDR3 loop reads CASSSFGAASSGGYNEQFF. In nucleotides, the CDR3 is TGTGCCAGCAGCTCCTTCGGGGCGGCTTCTAGCGGGGGGTACAATGAGCAGTTCTTC.